A selection of T cell receptor beta chains follows, all from one sample in a study of blood T cell repertoires in COVID-19. Using immunoSEQ multiplex PCR, the repertoire was profiled, and TCRdb retains in-frame clones only, with some absent. The table lists 350,000 or so clones, approximately 83% of them singletons. Input material: PBMCs or T cells enriched from blood (not recorded which). The receptor set was obtained from a woman aged 40 to 50 with acute COVID-19. Each CDR3 is given with its conserved first and last residue. A D gene is named only where the DNA matches it firmly. A clone size is listed for some rows: how often the clone was seen (once, few, many), or a class if it is expanded.

clone_size j_call v_call d_call cdr3_aa cdr3_nt
- TRBJ2-1 TRBV7-2 - CASSLNGGATYNEQFF TGTGCCAGCAGCTTAAACGGCGGAGCGACCTACAATGAGCAGTTCTTC
- TRBJ2-5 TRBV5-1 TRBD1 CASSSTGQGIQETQYF TGCGCCAGCAGCTCCACGGGACAGGGGATACAAGAGACCCAGTACTTC
- TRBJ1-1 TRBV6-5 TRBD1 CASRAQGGAFF TGTGCCAGCAGGGCACAGGGGGGAGCTTTCTTT
once TRBJ1-6 TRBV18 - CASSPSEAGKGSLHF TGTGCCAGCTCACCGTCTGAGGCGGGGAAGGGATCCCTCCACTTT
- TRBJ1-1 TRBV9 - CASSASMNTEAFF TGTGCCAGCAGCGCATCCATGAACACTGAAGCTTTCTTT
few TRBJ2-7 TRBV19 - CASSISRGYEQYF TGTGCCAGTAGTATATCCAGGGGATACGAGCAGTACTTC
- TRBJ1-6 TRBV19 - CASSRDSYNSPLHF TGTGCCAGTAGTCGCGACAGCTATAATTCACCCCTCCACTTT
- TRBJ1-1 TRBV3-1/TRBV3-2 - CASSQLDRPREAFF TGTGCCAGCAGCCAACTCGACAGACCACGGGAAGCTTTCTTT
once TRBJ2-5 TRBV19 - CASSIVREAGTQYF TGTGCCAGTAGTATAGTTAGAGAAGCGGGGACCCAGTACTTC
once TRBJ1-2 TRBV10-3 - CAIRSADLYGYTF TGTGCCATCAGATCGGCGGATCTCTATGGCTACACCTTC
- TRBJ2-1 TRBV10-3 - CAISWGGQDNEQFF TGTGCCATCAGCTGGGGGGGCCAGGACAATGAGCAGTTCTTC
- TRBJ1-4 TRBV7-9 TRBD1 CASSFDRVGTNEKLFF TGTGCCAGCAGCTTTGACAGGGTGGGAACTAATGAAAAACTGTTTTTT
once TRBJ1-6 TRBV7-2 - CASSSLTDNSPLHF TGTGCCAGCAGCTCCCTGACAGATAATTCACCCCTCCACTTT
few TRBJ2-3 TRBV7-2 - CASSLAQFTDTQYF TGTGCCAGCAGCTTAGCACAGTTCACAGATACGCAGTATTTT
- TRBJ2-7 TRBV9 TRBD2 CASSVGRTSAYEQYF TGTGCCAGCAGCGTAGGAAGGACTAGCGCCTACGAGCAGTACTTC
once TRBJ2-7 TRBV29-1 TRBD1 CSVASRDRWYEQYF TGCAGCGTTGCAAGTAGGGACAGGTGGTACGAGCAGTACTTC
- TRBJ2-7 TRBV6-4 - CASSTGPGIAEQYF TGTGCCAGCAGTACAGGGCCTGGGATCGCCGAGCAGTACTTC
few TRBJ2-7 TRBV29-1 TRBD1 CSVGDRWSYEQYF TGCAGCGTGGGGGACAGGTGGTCCTACGAGCAGTACTTC
- TRBJ2-4 TRBV19 TRBD1 CATLGDSKNIQYF TGTGCCACACTCGGGGACAGCAAAAACATTCAGTACTTC
- TRBJ2-7 TRBV7-2 - CASSSTTTYEQYF TGTGCCAGCAGCTCCACTACGACCTACGAGCAGTACTTC
- TRBJ2-3 TRBV19 TRBD2 CASSTGAGSTDTQYF TGTGCCAGTAGTACCGGAGCGGGGAGCACAGATACGCAGTATTTT
- TRBJ1-6 TRBV18 - CASSPSTSSGNYNSPLHF TGTGCCAGCTCACCGTCGACTTCTTCGGGGAACTATAATTCACCCCTCCACTTT
- TRBJ1-2 TRBV7-9 TRBD1 CASSGIPGTDYGYTF TGTGCCAGCAGCGGAATACCCGGGACAGACTATGGCTACACCTTC
- TRBJ2-3 TRBV4-1 - CASSQGGGKTDTQYF TGCGCCAGCAGCCAAGGAGGGGGTAAGACAGATACGCAGTATTTT
- TRBJ1-1 TRBV5-1 TRBD1 CASSSGQGAGSEAFF TGCGCCAGCAGCTCAGGACAGGGGGCTGGATCTGAAGCTTTCTTT
- TRBJ1-1 TRBV27 - CASSSTGKGFENTEAFF TGTGCCAGCAGTTCGACAGGAAAAGGGTTCGAGAACACTGAAGCTTTCTTT
- TRBJ2-2 TRBV4-2 - CASSRNRGGNTGELFF TGTGCCAGCAGCCGAAATAGGGGAGGGAACACCGGGGAGCTGTTTTTT
- TRBJ1-1 TRBV7-2 TRBD1 CASSLEGTVEAFF TGTGCCAGCAGCTTAGAGGGGACAGTAGAAGCTTTCTTT
- TRBJ2-5 TRBV5-1 TRBD2 CASSSETSGSIKTQYF TGCGCCAGCAGCTCCGAGACTAGCGGGAGTATAAAGACCCAGTACTTC
- TRBJ2-5 TRBV9 - CASSVGRREETQYF TGTGCCAGCAGCGTAGGGCGGCGGGAAGAGACCCAGTACTTC
- TRBJ2-1 TRBV6-6 TRBD2 CASSRRGAGNEQFF TGTGCCAGCAGTCGGCGGGGGGCTGGGAATGAGCAGTTCTTC
- TRBJ1-1 TRBV18 - CASSAGVGGLGAFF TGTGCCAGCTCGGCAGGCGTCGGGGGGCTAGGAGCTTTCTTT
- TRBJ1-3 TRBV18 TRBD1 CASSPPGQSHANSGNTIYF TGTGCCAGCTCACCGCCGGGACAGAGCCACGCGAACTCTGGAAACACCATATATTTT
- TRBJ2-2 TRBV18 TRBD1 CASSPPGTARTGELFF TGTGCCAGCTCACCACCCGGGACAGCGCGTACCGGGGAGCTGTTTTTT
few TRBJ2-1 TRBV2 TRBD1 CASVGQGRNEQFF TGTGCCAGCGTTGGACAGGGGCGGAATGAGCAGTTCTTC
- TRBJ1-6 TRBV7-2 - CASSLYRDSPLHF TGTGCCAGCAGCTTATACAGGGATTCACCCCTCCACTTT
- TRBJ1-2 TRBV28 - CASSFSWRGNYGYTF TGTGCCAGCAGTTTCTCCTGGCGGGGGAACTATGGCTACACCTTC
- TRBJ1-2 TRBV2 - CASSDQGTNYGYTF TGTGCCAGCAGTGATCAGGGGACTAACTATGGCTACACCTTC
- TRBJ2-1 TRBV6-4 TRBD2 CASSPGLAGYNEQFF TGTGCCAGCAGTCCGGGACTAGCGGGATACAATGAGCAGTTCTTC
- TRBJ1-4 TRBV6-2/TRBV6-3 - CASSRGQKATNEKLFF TGTGCCAGCAGCCGAGGACAGAAAGCAACTAATGAAAAACTGTTTTTT
once TRBJ1-4 TRBV15 TRBD1 CATSGKQQGAEKLFF TGTGCCACCAGCGGAAAACAACAGGGGGCGGAAAAACTGTTTTTT
once TRBJ1-3 TRBV27 TRBD1 CASAERGQLGNTIYF TGTGCCAGCGCGGAGAGGGGACAGCTGGGAAACACCATATATTTT
once TRBJ2-2 TRBV19 - CASLEFDTGELFF TGTGCCAGTTTAGAATTTGACACCGGGGAGCTGTTTTTT
- TRBJ1-2 TRBV5-1 TRBD1 CASSFTGGGYTF TGCGCCAGCAGCTTCACAGGGGGTGGCTACACCTTC
- TRBJ1-3 TRBV4-1 - CASSQTDNSGNTIYF TGCGCCAGCAGCCAGACAGACAACTCTGGAAACACCATATATTTT
- TRBJ1-1 TRBV28 TRBD1 CASLTGGTGRTEAFF TGTGCCAGCTTAACGGGGGGGACAGGGAGGACTGAAGCTTTCTTT
once TRBJ2-7 TRBV18 - CASSPVLDSEQYF TGTGCCAGCTCACCGGTCCTAGATAGCGAGCAGTACTTC
- TRBJ1-4 TRBV5-1 - CASSFPTGEGEKLFF TGCGCCAGCAGCTTCCCGACAGGCGAAGGTGAAAAACTGTTTTTT
- TRBJ1-5 TRBV28 - CASSLTSTGFLDQPQHF TGTGCCAGCAGTCTGACATCCACAGGGTTTTTGGATCAGCCCCAGCATTTT
- TRBJ1-2 TRBV7-9 TRBD1 CASTNTGANYGYTF TGTGCCAGCACCAACACAGGGGCCAACTATGGCTACACCTTC
- TRBJ2-7 TRBV5-4 TRBD1 CASSTDRGSRNEQYF TGTGCCAGCAGCACTGACAGGGGTAGTCGGAACGAGCAGTACTTC
- TRBJ2-1 TRBV28 - CASSLIFRGGHNEQFF TGTGCCAGCAGTTTAATTTTTCGCGGCGGCCACAATGAGCAGTTCTTC
- TRBJ1-2 TRBV5-1 TRBD1 CASSPLGQTTYGYTF TGCGCCAGCAGCCCGCTGGGACAGACCACCTATGGCTACACCTTC
- TRBJ2-1 TRBV11-3 - CASSLGGTYNEQFF TGTGCCAGCAGCTTAGGAGGAACTTACAATGAGCAGTTCTTC
- TRBJ2-1 TRBV7-9 - CASSPTEGGLHEQFF TGTGCCAGCAGCCCCACAGAGGGAGGCCTACATGAGCAGTTCTTC
- TRBJ2-5 TRBV21-1 - CASSPRAGGVETQYF TGTGCCAGCAGTCCCAGGGCGGGAGGAGTGGAGACCCAGTACTTC
- TRBJ2-1 TRBV6-2/TRBV6-3 TRBD2 CASSYSRGLPSNEQFF TGTGCCAGCAGTTACTCTCGGGGACTACCGTCCAATGAGCAGTTCTTC